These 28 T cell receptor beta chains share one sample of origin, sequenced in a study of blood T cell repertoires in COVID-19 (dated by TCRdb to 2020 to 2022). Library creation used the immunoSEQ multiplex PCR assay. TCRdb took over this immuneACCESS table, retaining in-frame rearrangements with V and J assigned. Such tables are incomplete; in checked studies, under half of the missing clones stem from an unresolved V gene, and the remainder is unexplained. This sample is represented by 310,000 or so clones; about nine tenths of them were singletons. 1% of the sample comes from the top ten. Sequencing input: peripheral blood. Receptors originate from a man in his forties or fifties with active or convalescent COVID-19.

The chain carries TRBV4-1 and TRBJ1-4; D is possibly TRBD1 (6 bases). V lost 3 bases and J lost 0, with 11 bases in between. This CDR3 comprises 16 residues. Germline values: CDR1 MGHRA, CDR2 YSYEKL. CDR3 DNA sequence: TGCGCCAGCAGCCAGACAGGCTTTGCAACTAATGAAAAACTGTTTTTT. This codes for CASSQTGFATNEKLFF.

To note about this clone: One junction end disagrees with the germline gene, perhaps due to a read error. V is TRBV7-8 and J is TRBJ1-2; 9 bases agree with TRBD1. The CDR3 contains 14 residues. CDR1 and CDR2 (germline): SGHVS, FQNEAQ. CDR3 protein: CASSQTTGQGMLYF. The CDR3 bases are TGTGCCAGCAGCCAAACAACGGGACAGGGAATGCTTTACTTC.

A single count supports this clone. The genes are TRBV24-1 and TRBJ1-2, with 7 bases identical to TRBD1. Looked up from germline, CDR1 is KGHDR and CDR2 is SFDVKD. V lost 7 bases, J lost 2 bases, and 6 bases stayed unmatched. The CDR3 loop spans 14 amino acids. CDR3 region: CATRPTGLNYGYTF. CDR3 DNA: TGTGCCACCAGGCCGACAGGGCTCAACTATGGCTACACCTTC.

The chain's CDR3 is CASSLGASGTNEQFF. Here the CDR3 DNA reads TGCGCCAGCAGCTTGGGTGCTAGCGGGACCAATGAGCAGTTCTTC. The rearrangement links TRBV5-1 to TRBJ2-1, with TRBD2 matching 9 bases. The CDR3 totals 15 residues. Germline CDR1 and CDR2: SGHRS and YFSETQ. J was trimmed by 6 bases and V by 0 bases; bases with no gene match: 4.

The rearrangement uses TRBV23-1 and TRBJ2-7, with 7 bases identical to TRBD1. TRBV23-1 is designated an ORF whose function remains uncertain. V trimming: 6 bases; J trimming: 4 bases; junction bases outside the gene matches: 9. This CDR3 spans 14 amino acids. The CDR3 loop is CASRRTGPFYEQYF. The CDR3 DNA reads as TGCGCCAGCAGACGGACAGGCCCTTTTTACGAGCAGTACTTC.

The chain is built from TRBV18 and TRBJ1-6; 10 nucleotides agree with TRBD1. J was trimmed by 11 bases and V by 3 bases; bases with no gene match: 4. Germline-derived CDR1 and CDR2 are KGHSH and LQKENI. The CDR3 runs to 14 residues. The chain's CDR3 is CASSPEGQGTPLHF. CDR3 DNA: TGTGCCAGCTCACCGGAGGGACAGGGGACACCCCTCCACTTT.

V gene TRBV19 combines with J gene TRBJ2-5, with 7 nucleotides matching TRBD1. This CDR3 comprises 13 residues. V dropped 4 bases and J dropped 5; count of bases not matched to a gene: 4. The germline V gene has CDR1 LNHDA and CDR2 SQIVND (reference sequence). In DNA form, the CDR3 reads TGTGCCAGTAGTAAGACAGGGTCGGAGACCCAGTACTTC. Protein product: CASSKTGSETQYF.

The chain's CDR3 is CATSRDPPGLAGGTGELFF. CDR3 nucleotide sequence: TGTGCCACCAGCAGAGATCCCCCAGGACTAGCGGGAGGGACCGGGGAGCTGTTTTTT. The V gene is TRBV15, the J gene TRBJ2-2, with TRBD2 matching 15 bases. The CDR3 runs 19 residues. Losses at the gene ends were 0 bases for V and 5 bases for J; bases not matched to a gene: 7. Per germline, CDR1 LNHNV and CDR2 YYDKDF (reference sequence).

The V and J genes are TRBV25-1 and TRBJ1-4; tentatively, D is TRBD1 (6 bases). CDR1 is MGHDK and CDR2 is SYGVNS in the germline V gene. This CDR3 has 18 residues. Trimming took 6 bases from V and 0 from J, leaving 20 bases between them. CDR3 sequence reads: CASSYIGGGAATNEKLFF. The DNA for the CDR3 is TGTGCCAGCAGCTACATTGGCGGGGGGGCCGCAACTAATGAAAAACTGTTTTTT.

The DNA of the CDR3 is TGTGCCACCAGTGATGCGGGACTAGCGGGAAACTACAATGAGCAGTTCTTC. It yields the protein CATSDAGLAGNYNEQFF. The V and J genes are TRBV24-1 and TRBJ2-1, with 13 bases aligning to TRBD2. The CDR3 consists of 17 residues. The V segment lost 3 bases and the J segment 3 bases; nucleotides outside the gene matches: 4. Germline CDR1 is KGHDR and CDR2 is SFDVKD.

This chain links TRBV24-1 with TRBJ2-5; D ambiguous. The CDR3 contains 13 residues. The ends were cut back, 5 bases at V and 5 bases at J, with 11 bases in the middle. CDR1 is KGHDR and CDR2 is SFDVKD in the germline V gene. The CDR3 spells CATSGSITETQYF. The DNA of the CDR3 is TGTGCCACCAGTGGCTCCATAACTGAGACCCAGTACTTC.

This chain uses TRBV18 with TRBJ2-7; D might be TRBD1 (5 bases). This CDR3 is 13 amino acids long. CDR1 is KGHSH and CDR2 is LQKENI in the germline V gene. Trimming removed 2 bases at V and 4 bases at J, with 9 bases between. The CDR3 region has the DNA TGTGCCAGCTCACCAGACGCAGGGTACGAGCAGTACTTC. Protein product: CASSPDAGYEQYF.

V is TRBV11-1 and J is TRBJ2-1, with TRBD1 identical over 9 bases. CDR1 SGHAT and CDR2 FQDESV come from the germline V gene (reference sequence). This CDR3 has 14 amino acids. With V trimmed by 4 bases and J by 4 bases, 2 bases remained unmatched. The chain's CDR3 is CASSWGQGYNEQFF. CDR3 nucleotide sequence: TGTGCCAGCAGCTGGGGACAGGGATACAATGAGCAGTTCTTC.

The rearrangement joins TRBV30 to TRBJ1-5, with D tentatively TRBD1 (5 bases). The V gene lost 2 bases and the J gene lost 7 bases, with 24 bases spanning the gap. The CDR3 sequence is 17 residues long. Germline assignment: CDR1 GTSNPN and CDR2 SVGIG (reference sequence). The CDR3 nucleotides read TGTGCCTGGAGTCTAGGGCCCCCAGACAGTAGATACCAGCCCCAGCATTTT. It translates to CAWSLGPPDSRYQPQHF.

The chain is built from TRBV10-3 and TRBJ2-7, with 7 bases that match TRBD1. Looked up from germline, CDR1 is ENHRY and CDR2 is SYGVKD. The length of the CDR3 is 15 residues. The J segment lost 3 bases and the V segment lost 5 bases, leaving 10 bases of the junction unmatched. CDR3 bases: TGTGCCATCAGTACCGCTACAGGGGCACACTACGAGCAGTACTTC. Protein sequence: CAISTATGAHYEQYF.

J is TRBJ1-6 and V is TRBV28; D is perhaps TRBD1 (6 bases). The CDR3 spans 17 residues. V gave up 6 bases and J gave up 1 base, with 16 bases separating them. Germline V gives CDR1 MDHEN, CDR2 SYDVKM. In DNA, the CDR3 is TGTGCCAGCAGCTCCCTGGACAGCGGATCCTATAATTCACCCCTCCACTTT. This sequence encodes CASSSLDSGSYNSPLHF.

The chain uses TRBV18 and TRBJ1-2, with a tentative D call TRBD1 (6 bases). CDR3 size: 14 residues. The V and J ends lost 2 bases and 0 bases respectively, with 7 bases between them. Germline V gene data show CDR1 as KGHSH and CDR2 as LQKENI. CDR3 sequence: CASSPRGTNYGYTF. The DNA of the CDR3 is TGTGCCAGCTCACCAAGGGGGACTAACTATGGCTACACCTTC.

The CDR3 spells CASSLPPTGNVPKETQYF. The CDR3 nucleotides read TGTGCCAGCAGTTTACCCCCAACAGGGAATGTTCCCAAAGAGACCCAGTACTTC. This chain connects TRBV27 to TRBJ2-5, with TRBD1 as a possible D gene (6 bases). V was pared by 2 bases and J by 3 bases, with 22 bases between. Germline assignment: CDR1 MNHEY and CDR2 SMNVEV (reference sequence). This CDR3 has 18 residues.

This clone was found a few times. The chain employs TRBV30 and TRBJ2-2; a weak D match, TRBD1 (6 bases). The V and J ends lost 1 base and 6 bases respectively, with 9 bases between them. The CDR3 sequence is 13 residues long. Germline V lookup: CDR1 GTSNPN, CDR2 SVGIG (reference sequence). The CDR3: CAWSGRGSGELFF. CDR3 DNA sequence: TGTGCCTGGAGTGGCAGGGGATCCGGGGAGCTGTTTTTT.

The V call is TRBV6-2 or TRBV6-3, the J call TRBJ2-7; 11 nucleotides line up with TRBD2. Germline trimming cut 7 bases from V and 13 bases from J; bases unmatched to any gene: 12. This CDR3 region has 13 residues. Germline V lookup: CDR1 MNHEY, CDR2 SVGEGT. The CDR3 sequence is CASTPFAGTSGYF. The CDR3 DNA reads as TGTGCCAGCACCCCTTTCGCGGGGACTAGCGGATACTTC.

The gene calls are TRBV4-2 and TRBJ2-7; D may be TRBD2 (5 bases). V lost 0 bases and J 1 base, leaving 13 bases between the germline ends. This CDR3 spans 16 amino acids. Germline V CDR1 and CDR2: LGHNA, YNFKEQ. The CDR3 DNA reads TGTGCCAGCAGCCAAGAGATTCGGGGTGGATCCTACGAGCAGTACTTC. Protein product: CASSQEIRGGSYEQYF.

The CDR3 region has the DNA TGTGCCAGCAGCCTCAGGGGAAAGGAGTACAATGAGCAGTTCTTC. Its translation: CASSLRGKEYNEQFF. The rearrangement joins TRBV7-9 to TRBJ2-1; tentatively, D is TRBD1 (6 bases). CDR1 is SEHNR, CDR2 FQNEAQ, per germline (reference sequence). V was trimmed by 5 bases and J by 4 bases, leaving 15 bases between them. The CDR3 has 15 residues.

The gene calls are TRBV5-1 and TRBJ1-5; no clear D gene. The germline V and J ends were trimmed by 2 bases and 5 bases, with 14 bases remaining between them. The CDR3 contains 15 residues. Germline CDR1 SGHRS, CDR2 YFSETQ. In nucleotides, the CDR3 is TGCGCCAGCAGCTTTTCAGGACTGTTTTATCAGCCCCAGCATTTT. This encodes CASSFSGLFYQPQHF.

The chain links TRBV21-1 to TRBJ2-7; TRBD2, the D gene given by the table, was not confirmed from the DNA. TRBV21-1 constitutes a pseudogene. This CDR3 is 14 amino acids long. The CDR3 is CASSKRGDFYEQYF. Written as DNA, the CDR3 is TGTGCCAGCAGCAAACGGGGAGACTTCTACGAGCAGTACTTC.

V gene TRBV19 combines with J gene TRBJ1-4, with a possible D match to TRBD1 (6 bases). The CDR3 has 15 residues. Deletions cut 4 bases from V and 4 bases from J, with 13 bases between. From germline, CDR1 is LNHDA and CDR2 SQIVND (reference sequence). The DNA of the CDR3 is TGTGCCAGTAGTACGCAGGGGCTAAGTAATGAAAAACTGTTTTTT. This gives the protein CASSTQGLSNEKLFF.

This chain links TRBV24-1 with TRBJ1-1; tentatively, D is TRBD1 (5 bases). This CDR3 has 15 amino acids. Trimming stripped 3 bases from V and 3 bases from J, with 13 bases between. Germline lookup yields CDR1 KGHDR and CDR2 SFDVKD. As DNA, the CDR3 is TGTGCCACCAGTGATCATGGGGCGGGAGACACTGAAGCTTTCTTT. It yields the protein CATSDHGAGDTEAFF.

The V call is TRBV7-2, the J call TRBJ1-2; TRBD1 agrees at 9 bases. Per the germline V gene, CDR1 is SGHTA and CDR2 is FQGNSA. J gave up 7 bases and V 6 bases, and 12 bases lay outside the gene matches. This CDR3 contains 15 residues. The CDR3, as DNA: TGTGCCAGCAGTTCCGGGACAGGGAGAAAAGTTGGCTACACCTTC. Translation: CASSSGTGRKVGYTF. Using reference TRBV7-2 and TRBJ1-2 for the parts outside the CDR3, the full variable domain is GAGVSQSPSNKVTEKGKDVELRCDPISGHTALYWYRQSLGQGLEFLIYFQGNSAPDKSGLPSDRFSAERTGGSVSTLTIQRTQQEDSAVYLCASSSGTGRKVGYTFGSGTRLTVV.

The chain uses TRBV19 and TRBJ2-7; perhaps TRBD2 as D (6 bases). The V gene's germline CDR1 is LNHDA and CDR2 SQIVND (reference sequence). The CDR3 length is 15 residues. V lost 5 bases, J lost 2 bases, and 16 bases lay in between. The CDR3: CASSSRGAGPYEQYF. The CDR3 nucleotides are TGTGCCAGTAGTTCCCGGGGCGCGGGGCCCTACGAGCAGTACTTC. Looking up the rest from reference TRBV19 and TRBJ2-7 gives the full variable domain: DGGITQSPKYLFRKEGQNVTLSCEQNLNHDAMYWYRQDPGQGLRLIYYSQIVNDFQKGDIAEGYSVSREKKESFPLTVTSAQKNPTAFYLCASSSRGAGPYEQYFGPGTRLTVT.